The next 2 T cell receptor beta chains were all read from a single sample in a study of blood T cells in healthy people across ages. Primers used in a second PCR of about 6 to 11 cycles were a sample-barcoded 5' primer and a J-beta primer mix. TCRdb redid the calling of the 5' RACE reads with MiXCR, one entry per CDR3 protein. The table shows some 1.4 million distinct CDR3 sequences, with 42% occurring only once. The sequenced sample consisted of blood. All receptors come from a woman between 18 and 29 years old in good health.

This clonotype was picked up a small number of times. The J gene is TRBJ2-5, the V gene TRBV5-6; D perhaps matches TRBD1 (6 bases). The J call may be mistaken, given a closer DNA end match to TRBJ2-7. Germline V gene lookup returns CDR1 SGHDT and CDR2 YYEEEE. CDR3 length: 15 residues. The CDR3 sequence is CASSPYDRWSGEQYF. Here the CDR3 DNA reads TGTGCCAGCAGCCCATATGACAGGTGGAGTGGCGAGCAGTACTTC.

The chain employs TRBV12-3 or TRBV12-4 and TRBJ2-5, with 8 bases that match TRBD1. The CDR3 is made up of 15 amino acids. The V and J ends lost 7 bases and 11 bases, in that order; junction bases with no gene match: 18. The chain's CDR3 is CASTLWAGGPREQYF. The DNA for the CDR3 is TGTGCCAGCACCCTTTGGGCAGGGGGCCCTAGGGAGCAGTACTTC.